What follows are 32 T cell receptor beta chains derived from one specimen sequenced in a study of CD8 T cells in ankylosing spondylitis. TCRdb ran MiXCR on the 5' RACE reads and lists one entry per CDR3 protein. Counted here are 200,000 or so distinct CDR3 sequences, approximately 13% occurring once; the ten biggest clones make up approximately 10%. Sequencing used blood, either unsorted or a sorted T cell fraction (not recorded which). The receptor set was obtained from a female donor with ankylosing spondylitis or in good health (not recorded which).

A few counts support this clonotype. The chain couples TRBV30 to TRBJ2-1; 13 positions agree with TRBD2. The V segment lost 8 bases and the J segment 9 bases; nucleotides outside the gene matches: 7. From germline, CDR1 is GTSNPN and CDR2 SVGIG (reference sequence). CDR3 length: 13 amino acids. CDR3 DNA: TGTGCCAGTCCCGGACTAGCGGGAGTTGAGCAGTTCTTC. It translates to CASPGLAGVEQFF.

CDR3 in amino acids: CATSRAGAAPNEKLFF. DNA for the CDR3: TGTGCCACCAGCAGAGCTGGGGCAGCCCCCAATGAAAAACTGTTTTTT. The chain joins TRBV15 to TRBJ1-4; D is perhaps TRBD1 (5 bases). There are 16 residues in the CDR3. Trimming left V 1 base short and J 5 bases short, with 14 bases between. The germline V gene has CDR1 LNHNV and CDR2 YYDKDF (reference sequence).

The sample holds many counts of this clonotype. The V and J genes are TRBV28 and TRBJ2-3; 13 bases line up with TRBD2. Unmatched junction bases numbered 17, after V lost 10 bases and J lost 1 base. The germline V gene has CDR1 MDHEN and CDR2 SYDVKM. The CDR3 is 19 amino acids. CDR3 protein: CATNEGLAGPLGGTDTQYF. The DNA for the CDR3 is TGTGCCACCAACGAGGGACTAGCGGGACCATTGGGTGGCACAGATACGCAGTATTTT.

The rearrangement joins TRBV19 to TRBJ1-5; maybe TRBD1 (5 bases). Trimming removed 6 bases at V and 1 base at J, with 16 bases between. CDR3 length: 16 amino acids. The germline CDR1 and CDR2 sequences are LNHDA and SQIVND (reference sequence). The CDR3 DNA reads as TGTGCCAGTAGCCTAATGAAGACAGCGAGCAATCAGCCCCAGCATTTT. Its protein product is CASSLMKTASNQPQHF.

This chain joins TRBV9 and TRBJ2-2, with 8 bases lining up with TRBD1. Germline trimming cut 1 base from V and 7 bases from J; bases unmatched to any gene: 6. Germline V CDR1 and CDR2: SGDLS, YYNGEE. The CDR3 consists of 15 residues. CDR3 loop: CASSVFGQGFGELFF. As DNA, the CDR3 is TGTGCCAGCAGCGTATTCGGACAGGGATTCGGGGAGCTGTTTTTT.

In its sample, this clonotype was seen many times. The rearrangement links TRBV29-1 to TRBJ2-1; D perhaps matches TRBD2 (5 bases). Per the germline V gene, CDR1 is SQVTM and CDR2 is ANQGSEA. The CDR3 length is 12 residues. Trimming shortened V by 5 bases and J by 9 bases, and 14 bases separated the two germline ends. The CDR3 DNA follows: TGCAGCGTTCGAGGGCGTAAGGGTGAGCAGTTCTTC. Translating it yields CSVRGRKGEQFF.

This clonotype was seen ten or more times. The rearrangement links TRBV7-8 to TRBJ1-3; D is perhaps TRBD1 (5 bases). This CDR3 has 16 residues. CDR1 is SGHVS, CDR2 FQNEAQ, per germline. The ends were cut back, 3 bases at V and 2 bases at J, with 14 bases in the middle. The CDR3 bases are TGTGCCAGCAGCTTGCGCCGAGGGGATGCTGGAAACACCATATATTTT. It codes for CASSLRRGDAGNTIYF. Together with reference TRBV7-8 and TRBJ1-3, the CDR3 gives the full variable domain: GAGVSQSPRYKVAKRGQDVALRCDPISGHVSLFWYQQALGQGPEFLTYFQNEAQLDKSGLPSDRFFAERPEGSVSTLKIQRTQQEDSAVYLCASSLRRGDAGNTIYFGEGSWLTVV.

This clonotype occurred many times. This chain links TRBV20-1 with TRBJ2-7, with D possibly being TRBD2 (6 bases). In germline, CDR1 is DFQATT, CDR2 SNEGSKA (reference sequence). Trimming removed 3 bases at V and 4 bases at J, with 13 bases between. CDR3 length: 13 amino acids. The CDR3 region has the DNA TGCAGTGCTAGCGGGAGTCGTGAGTACGAGCAGTACTTC. As protein: CSASGSREYEQYF.

This clonotype came up a few times. The chain combines TRBV11-2 with TRBJ2-7, with 8 bases fitting TRBD1. This CDR3 has 13 amino acids. Per germline, CDR1 SGHAT and CDR2 FQNNGV. With 4 bases clipped from V and 3 bases from J, the junction kept 2 bases outside the gene matches. CDR3 loop: CASSWGQDYEQYF. The CDR3 bases are TGTGCCAGCAGCTGGGGACAGGACTACGAGCAGTACTTC.

For the CDR3, the DNA is TGCGCCAGCAGCTTGAGCCTAGCGGGAGCAGCTGAGCAGTTCTTC. Translated: CASSLSLAGAAEQFF. The gene calls are TRBV5-1 and TRBJ2-1; TRBD2 agrees at 10 bases. This CDR3 has 15 amino acids. J gave up 9 bases and V 1 base, and 7 bases lay outside the gene matches. Per germline, CDR1 SGHRS and CDR2 YFSETQ.

CDR3 nucleotides: TGTGCCAGTACTCGGGACACCCTATACAATGAGCAGTTCTTC. It is translated as CASTRDTLYNEQFF. The V and J genes are TRBV2 and TRBJ2-1, with D possibly matching TRBD1 (6 bases). Germline CDR1 and CDR2: SNHLY and FYNNEI. V lost 9 bases to trimming and J lost 4 bases, with 16 bases between them. The CDR3 has 14 amino acids.

This clonotype was seen many times. This chain links TRBV4-2 with TRBJ1-5; no definite D call. Germline CDR1 LGHNA, CDR2 YNFKEQ. The CDR3 is made up of 16 amino acids. V lost 0 bases and J lost 8, with 17 bases in between. CDR3 sequence reads: CASSQDLDRGLKPQHF. CDR3 nucleotides: TGTGCCAGCAGCCAAGATTTAGATCGAGGTTTGAAGCCCCAGCATTTT.

This clonotype was detected ten times or more. The chain couples TRBV10-3 to TRBJ2-1, with 11 positions matching TRBD2. Unmatched junction bases numbered 13, after V lost 6 bases and J lost 6 bases. The CDR3 has 17 amino acids. Germline-derived CDR1 and CDR2 are ENHRY and SYGVKD. CDR3 coding DNA: TGTGCCATCAGGACTAGCGGGACACGGGAGTGGGGCAATGAGCAGTTCTTC. Its translation: CAIRTSGTREWGNEQFF.

The chain uses TRBV7-2 and TRBJ1-5; D is ambiguous. CDR1 and CDR2 (germline): SGHTA, FQGNSA. V was clipped by 4 bases and J by 5 bases, with 9 bases between them. There are 13 residues in the CDR3. DNA of the CDR3: TGTGCCAGCAGCTCGCAGGAGGATCAGCCCCAGCATTTT. Protein: CASSSQEDQPQHF.

The rearrangement joins TRBV5-1 to TRBJ2-1; D is possibly TRBD2 (6 bases). The CDR3 runs 14 residues. V lost 4 bases to trimming and J lost 2 bases, with 10 bases between them. Germline CDR1 is SGHRS and CDR2 is YFSETQ. The CDR3 reads CASSGWRAYNEQFF. Here the CDR3 DNA reads TGCGCCAGCAGCGGATGGAGGGCCTACAATGAGCAGTTCTTC.

Comments on this clonotype: This may come from a read error, since a much larger clone is one base off. The CDR3 region is CASSHQGGSPQHF. CDR3 sequence (DNA): TGTGCCAGCAGCCACCAGGGCGGGTCGCCCCAGCATTTT. The chain joins TRBV11-2 to TRBJ1-5, with TRBD1 as a possible D gene (5 bases). The CDR3 runs to 13 residues. The germline V and J ends were trimmed by 5 bases and 9 bases, with 14 bases remaining between them. Germline V gene sequence: CDR1 SGHAT, CDR2 FQNNGV. The full variable domain, with the rest looked up from reference TRBV11-2 and TRBJ1-5, is EAGVAQSPRYKIIEKRQSVAFWCNPISGHATLYWYQQILGQGPKLLIQFQNNGVVDDSQLPKDRFSAERLKGVDSTLKIQPAKLEDSAVYLCASSHQGGSPQHFGDGTRLSIL.

This clonotype was observed many times. The chain joins TRBV5-6 to TRBJ2-5, with unresolved D. CDR3 length equals 13 residues. Trimming cost V 0 bases and J 5 bases, with 8 bases left between them. Germline CDR1 is SGHDT and CDR2 is YYEEEE. CDR3 nucleotides: TGTGCCAGCAGCTTGGTCCAACGGGAGACCCAGTACTTC. Encoded protein: CASSLVQRETQYF.

The chain couples TRBV7-2 to TRBJ2-6, with D perhaps matching TRBD2 (5 bases). The germline V gene encodes CDR1 SGHTA and CDR2 FQGNSA. V lost 2 bases and J 2 bases, leaving 7 bases between the germline ends. The CDR3 has 15 residues. In nucleotides, the CDR3 is TGTGCCAGCAGCTTAACGAGGGCTGGGGCCAACGTCCTGACTTTC. Translating gives CASSLTRAGANVLTF.

This chain connects TRBV6-2 or TRBV6-3 to TRBJ2-7; D possibly matches TRBD1 or TRBD2 (6 bases each). CDR3 length equals 11 residues. The germline V gene encodes CDR1 MNHEY and CDR2 SVGEGT. Trimming took 10 bases from V and 5 from J, leaving 12 bases between them. This chain's CDR3 is CATGEVHEQYF. The CDR3 DNA reads as TGTGCCACAGGGGAGGTCCACGAGCAGTACTTC.

This clonotype was found a few times. The chain carries TRBV20-1 and TRBJ1-1; tentatively, D is TRBD1 (6 bases). The CDR3 is made up of 14 amino acids. V dropped 5 bases and J dropped 1 base, with 14 bases sitting between them. Germline V gene sequence: CDR1 DFQATT, CDR2 SNEGSKA (reference sequence). The CDR3 loop is CSASPLGGNTEAFF. In nucleotides, the CDR3 is TGCAGTGCTTCCCCCTTAGGGGGGAACACTGAAGCTTTCTTT.

This clonotype was observed a few times. The chain has TRBV14 and TRBJ2-7, with TRBD2 matching 7 bases. After removal of 3 bases from V and 3 bases from J, the junction contained 20 bases not matched to a gene. This CDR3 spans 19 amino acids. CDR1 is SGHDN and CDR2 is FVKESK in the germline V gene. The CDR3 coding sequence is TGTGCCAGCAGCCACGATGGCGGGTTCCTCTGGGCGGGAGACTACGAGCAGTACTTC. It yields the protein CASSHDGGFLWAGDYEQYF.

At least ten counts were recorded for this clonotype. The chain is built from TRBV10-2 and TRBJ2-7; TRBD1 matches at 10 bases. The CDR3 runs to 14 residues. From germline, CDR1 is WSHSY and CDR2 SAAADI. Losses at the gene ends were 7 bases for V and 7 bases for J; bases not matched to a gene: 10. CDR3 protein: CASKPGQGTVEQYF. The CDR3 DNA sequence: TGCGCCAGCAAGCCGGGACAGGGGACCGTGGAGCAGTACTTC.

This clonotype was detected a few times. The chain is built from TRBV7-9 and TRBJ2-1, with D uncertain. CDR1 and CDR2 (germline): SEHNR, FQNEAQ (reference sequence). V was pared by 4 bases and J by 0 bases, with 10 bases between. This CDR3 has 15 amino acids. The CDR3 here is CASSWLASSYNEQFF. CDR3 DNA sequence: TGTGCCAGCAGCTGGCTCGCGAGCTCCTACAATGAGCAGTTCTTC.

This clonotype was seen only a few times. The gene calls are TRBV5-1 and TRBJ2-2, with 8 bases matching TRBD1. With 1 base clipped from V and 6 bases from J, the junction kept 8 bases outside the gene matches. Germline V gene lookup returns CDR1 SGHRS and CDR2 YFSETQ. The length of the CDR3 is 16 residues. For the CDR3, the DNA is TGCGCCAGCAGCTTGCCGCTGACAGGGGTTGCCGGGGAGCTGTTTTTT. Translation: CASSLPLTGVAGELFF.

This clonotype was observed many times. The chain couples TRBV4-3 to TRBJ2-5; D is perhaps TRBD1 (5 bases). Deletions cut 4 bases from V and 1 base from J, with 13 bases between. This CDR3 is 15 amino acids long. Per the germline V gene, CDR1 is LGHNA and CDR2 is YSLEER. The CDR3 loop reads CASSRIRQIQETQYF. DNA for the CDR3: TGCGCCAGCAGCCGGATAAGACAGATCCAAGAGACCCAGTACTTC.

This clonotype has more than one count but fewer than ten. This chain joins TRBV20-1 and TRBJ1-2; D perhaps matches TRBD1 (5 bases). CDR3 length: 16 residues. Germline V lookup: CDR1 DFQATT, CDR2 SNEGSKA (reference sequence). Trimming cost V 1 base and J 1 base, with 16 bases left between them. CDR3 sequence: CSARAWGRGDNYGYTF. Written as DNA, the CDR3 is TGCAGTGCTAGAGCCTGGGGTCGGGGGGATAACTATGGCTACACCTTC.

At least ten counts were recorded for this clonotype. The gene calls are TRBV12-3 or TRBV12-4 and TRBJ1-2; D ambiguous. The CDR3 consists of 13 residues. The germline V and J ends were trimmed by 3 bases and 0 bases, with 5 bases remaining between them. Here the CDR3 DNA reads TGTGCCAGCAGTTTGGGTTCTAACTATGGCTACACCTTC. Translated: CASSLGSNYGYTF.

This clonotype was seen ten or more times. CDR3 loop: CASSRDLYEQYF. In DNA form, the CDR3 reads TGCGCCAGCAGCAGGGATCTGTACGAGCAGTACTTC. The gene calls are TRBV5-1 and TRBJ2-7; D unresolved. Germline loops: CDR1 SGHRS, CDR2 YFSETQ. The length of the CDR3 is 12 residues. V was shortened by 4 bases and J by 4 bases, with 9 bases between the two germline ends.

This clonotype was seen repeatedly, ten times or more. The genes are TRBV15 and TRBJ2-5; no clear D. This CDR3 spans 16 amino acids. V was shortened by 0 bases and J by 2 bases, with 13 bases between the two germline ends. CDR1 is LNHNV and CDR2 is YYDKDF in the germline V gene (reference sequence). The CDR3 sequence is CATSRDFGQGQETQYF. In DNA form, the CDR3 reads TGTGCCACCAGCAGAGATTTCGGTCAAGGACAAGAGACCCAGTACTTC.

There are a few counts of this clonotype. The rearrangement links TRBV10-3 to TRBJ2-5; TRBD1 is a possible D gene (6 bases). V shed 6 bases and J shed 5 bases, with 10 bases lying between them. The CDR3 covers 12 residues. The germline gives CDR1 ENHRY, CDR2 SYGVKD. The CDR3 here is CAIRDDRETQYF. CDR3 DNA sequence: TGTGCCATCAGAGATGACAGGGAGACCCAGTACTTC.

J is TRBJ2-7 and V is TRBV15; 8 positions agree with TRBD1. Germline V gene lookup returns CDR1 LNHNV and CDR2 YYDKDF (reference sequence). The CDR3 covers 13 residues. J lost 6 bases, V lost 4 bases, and 5 bases had no gene match. This CDR3 reads CATSIRTGFEQYF. The CDR3 nucleotides read TGTGCCACCAGCATAAGGACAGGGTTCGAGCAGTACTTC.

This clonotype was counted between two and nine times. The junction does not match germline at one end; this may be a read error. J is TRBJ2-1 and V is TRBV20-1, with 7 bases aligning to TRBD2. Germline V gives CDR1 DFQATT, CDR2 SNEGSKA (reference sequence). The CDR3 is 16 amino acids. The CDR3: CCARARGGLEANEQFF. CDR3 DNA: TGCTGTGCTAGAGCCCGAGGAGGACTAGAAGCTAATGAGCAGTTCTTC.